The TCR beta chain described here comes from a study of CD8+ T cells in alopecia areata. About the research overall: A 6-month off-drug phase came after tofacitinib, which had lasted 6 to 18 months. General study results and limits: Normal scalp had lower clonality than lesional scalp, with alopecia totalis/universalis lesions showing this most strongly.

The investigators collected lesional scalp punch biopsies and peripheral blood from alopecia areata patients. Germline V gene lookup returns CDR1 GTSNPN and CDR2 SVGIG (reference sequence). The CDR3 runs 15 residues. Trimming removed 4 bases from V and 3 bases from J; junction bases left unmatched: 12. This clone was seen only a few times. Its matching antigen is unknown. RNA extraction was followed by reverse transcription into cDNA, which acted as the sequencing template. Repertoires were generated with immunoSEQ multiplex PCR, while TCRdb's copy carries only in-frame clones and drops some. The data contain about 120,000 clones, 35% to 40% of them singletons.

The origin of this receptor is a human donor with alopecia areata. Sequencing was performed on CD4+ T cells sorted from blood. J is TRBJ2-7 and V is TRBV30, with 7 bases that match TRBD1. CDR3 region: CAWTRTGTVYYEQYF. DNA for the CDR3: TGTGCCTGGACCCGCACCGGGACAGTCTACTACGAGCAGTACTTC.